The text below deals with one TCR beta chain. Its antigen is unknown. A read error may account for a junction end that differs from germline. Unsorted bulk tissue (roughly 18-32 mg) underwent RNA and DNA co-extraction. Patients carried chronic HBV infection without prior treatment. The data were taken from a study of tumor-infiltrating lymphocytes in primary liver carcinoma. Study results and caveats: Tumor top-250-clone fraction significantly exceeded that of blood (p = 0.039).

CDR1 and CDR2 from the germline V gene are SNHLY and FYNNEI. The length of the CDR3 is 14 residues. From around 500 ng total RNA, TCR beta cDNA was generated with a primer in the constant region. Libraries of TCR beta came from three nested multiplex PCR rounds with slightly modified ARM-PCR. TRBV1-TRBV30 forward primers paired with a C-beta reverse primer drove the first two PCR rounds, ten to eleven cycles each. Using its own MiXCR run on the multiplex PCR reads, TCRdb lists one record per CDR3 protein. The data contain roughly 100,000 distinct CDR3 sequences, roughly 80% of them singletons. The source material was liver tumor tissue from sampling region 3. Indicated subset: tumor region T3, left-lateral pole. This receptor was identified in a man aged 40-50 years with primary liver carcinoma and hepatitis B virus infection. This chain connects TRBV2 to TRBJ2-7; a weak D match, TRBD2 (6 bases). The DNA of the CDR3 is TGTGCCAGCAGTCAAGCGGGCACTTTCTACGAGCAGTACTTC. Translation: CASSQAGTFYEQYF.